Sequencing of this T cell receptor (beta chain) was carried out in a study of T cell changes during pregnancy in multiple sclerosis. Assay: immunoSEQ multiplex PCR; the TCRdb copy retains only in-frame clones and omits some. The sample shows some 57,000 clones, roughly 89% of them seen only once. The CDR3 has 11 amino acids. V lost 8 bases and J lost 7, with 8 bases in between. CDR1 and CDR2 (germline): SNHLY, FYNNEI. The chain has TRBV2 and TRBJ2-2; perhaps TRBD2 as D (6 bases). This sample comprised CD4+ T cells from peripheral blood mononuclear cells, obtained after pregnancy. The receptor was isolated from a female donor in good health, enrolled as a control in a pregnancy study. The CDR3: CASGGSGELFF. The CDR3 bases are TGTGCCAGCGGGGGGAGCGGGGAGCTGTTTTTT.